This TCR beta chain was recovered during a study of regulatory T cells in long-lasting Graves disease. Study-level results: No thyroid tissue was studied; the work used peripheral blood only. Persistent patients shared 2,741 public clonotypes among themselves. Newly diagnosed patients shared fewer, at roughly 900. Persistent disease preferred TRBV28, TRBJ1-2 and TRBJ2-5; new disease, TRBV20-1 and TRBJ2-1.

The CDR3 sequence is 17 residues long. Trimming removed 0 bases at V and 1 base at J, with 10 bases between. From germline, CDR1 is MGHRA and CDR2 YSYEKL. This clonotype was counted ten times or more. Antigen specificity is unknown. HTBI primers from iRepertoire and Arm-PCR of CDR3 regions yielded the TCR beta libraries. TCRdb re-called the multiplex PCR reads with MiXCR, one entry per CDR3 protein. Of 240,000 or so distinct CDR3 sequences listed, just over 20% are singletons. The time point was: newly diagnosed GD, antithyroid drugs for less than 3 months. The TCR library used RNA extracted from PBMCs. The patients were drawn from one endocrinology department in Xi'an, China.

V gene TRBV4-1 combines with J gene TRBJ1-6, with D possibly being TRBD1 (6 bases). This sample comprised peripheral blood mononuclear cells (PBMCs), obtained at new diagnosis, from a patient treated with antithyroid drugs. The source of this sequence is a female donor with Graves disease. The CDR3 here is CASSQDGGGSYNSPLHF. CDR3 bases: TGCGCCAGCAGCCAAGATGGGGGCGGTTCCTATAATTCACCCCTCCACTTT.